These T cell receptor beta chains were read from a single sample in a study of blood T cells in healthy people across ages. MiXCR was run by TCRdb on the 5' RACE reads, yielding one entry per CDR3 protein. The sample consists of some 800,000 distinct CDR3 sequences, approximately 48% of them appearing once. Sequenced input: blood. These receptors were collected from a man in his fifties or sixties in good health. CDR3s include the opening cysteine and the closing phenylalanine or tryptophan. D genes are given only for firm matches. Clone size, where shown, is once, few, many, or a class for clones that have expanded.

j_call clone_size d_call v_call cdr3_nt cdr3_aa
TRBJ2-7 - - TRBV5-4 TGTGCCAGCAGCTTAGCGTCCAGATCCTACGAGCAGTACTTC CASSLASRSYEQYF
TRBJ2-5 - TRBD2 TRBV5-1 TGCGCCAGCAGTTCGCCGGGAGCAGCGGGGGGGACGAAGAGCTACCAAGAGACCCAGTACTTC CASSSPGAAGGTKSYQETQYF
TRBJ1-4 - - TRBV7-2 TGTGCCAGCAGCTCAAAAGCAAGAGGGCTCGGTGAAAAACTGTTTTTT CASSSKARGLGEKLFF
TRBJ2-7 few - TRBV10-3 TGTGCCATCAGTGAGCAGGGACATAGCTCCTACGAGCAGTACTTC CAISEQGHSSYEQYF
TRBJ1-5 - TRBD1 TRBV12-3/TRBV12-4 TGTGCCAGCAGTTACCCAGGGACAGGGGTTCAGCCCCAGCATTTT CASSYPGTGVQPQHF
TRBJ1-1 - TRBD1 TRBV18 TGTGCCAGCTCACCACCGGGACAGGGGTACTTGAACACTGAAGCTTTCTTT CASSPPGQGYLNTEAFF
TRBJ1-2 - TRBD1 TRBV2 TGTGCCAGCAGGGGGGACAGCCACTATGGCTACACCTTC CASRGDSHYGYTF
TRBJ2-5 - TRBD1 TRBV4-3 TGCGCCAGCAGCCAACTAGGACAGGGCGAGAAGACCCAGTACTTC CASSQLGQGEKTQYF
TRBJ2-7 many TRBD2 TRBV12-3/TRBV12-4 TGTGCCAGCAGTTTAGGCGGGGGTCTCTACGAGCAGTACTTC CASSLGGGLYEQYF
TRBJ1-1 - - TRBV6-6 TGTGCCAGCAAGGGGGAGGTCACTGAAGCTTTCTTT CASKGEVTEAFF
TRBJ2-5 - - TRBV3-1 TGTGCCAGCAGCCAAAATCCGGGGGCCGGGGAGACCCAGTACTTC CASSQNPGAGETQYF
TRBJ2-1 - TRBD2 TRBV7-2 TGTGCCAGCAGCTTAGACGCTAGCGGGGGGAGCGATGAGCAGTTCTTC CASSLDASGGSDEQFF
TRBJ2-5 few TRBD1 TRBV28 TGTGCCAGCAGTCCACGAGGGACAGGGGGCCGCGAGACCCAGTACTTC CASSPRGTGGRETQYF
TRBJ1-5 - - TRBV20-1 TGCAGTGCGGTTCCCTCTCTTGGCAATCAGCCCCAGCATTTT CSAVPSLGNQPQHF
TRBJ2-7 - TRBD1 TRBV5-1 TGCGCCAGCAGCTGGGACAGGGGGCAAGACGAGCAGTACTTC CASSWDRGQDEQYF
TRBJ1-5 few TRBD1 TRBV6-2/TRBV6-3 TGTGCCAGCAGTTACCCCGGGACAGGGCTTAATCAGCCCCAGCATTTT CASSYPGTGLNQPQHF
TRBJ2-6 - - TRBV28 TGTGCCAGCAGCCCCCCCCGAAAGTCTGGGGCCAACGTCCTGACTTTC CASSPPRKSGANVLTF
TRBJ1-2 - TRBD1 TRBV9 TGTGCCAGCAGCGGGACAGGGTCGTACTATGGCTACACCTTC CASSGTGSYYGYTF
TRBJ1-1 - - TRBV14 TGTGCCAGCGATTTCCGGGGCCTATCTTTGGTGGGGGACACTGAAGCTTTCTTT CASDFRGLSLVGDTEAFF
TRBJ2-2 - TRBD2 TRBV6-2/TRBV6-3 TGTGCCAGCAGTTACGTAAGGTCGAGCGGGGGGTCCACCGGGGAGCTGTTTTTT CASSYVRSSGGSTGELFF
TRBJ2-2 - - TRBV6-1 TGTGCCAGCAGTAAGAGGAGCGGGACAGCGAACACCGGGGAGCTGTTTTTT CASSKRSGTANTGELFF
TRBJ2-2 - TRBD1 TRBV20-1 TGCAGTGCTAGGGCGACAGGGGGCGGGGAGCTGTTTTTT CSARATGGGELFF
TRBJ2-2 - - TRBV7-3 TGTGCCAGCCCCCGCGGGCAGGGTAGTAGCACCGGGGAGCTGTTTTTT CASPRGQGSSTGELFF
TRBJ2-7 many - TRBV5-5 TGTGCCAGCAGCTCGTCCCTCGAGCGGCCCTACGAGCAGTACTTC CASSSSLERPYEQYF
TRBJ2-2 - - TRBV6-6 TGTGCCAGCGGACTTACATCGAACACCGGGGAGCTGTTTTTT CASGLTSNTGELFF
TRBJ1-3 - TRBD1 TRBV7-9 TGTGCCAGCAGCCCACCGGGACAGAGCTCTGGAAACACCATATATTTT CASSPPGQSSGNTIYF